This T cell receptor beta chain stems from a study of T cells after yellow fever vaccination. The sample holds a few counts of this clonotype. The antigen remains undetermined. CDR3 length: 13 residues. Trimming pared 4 bases from V and 3 bases from J, leaving 9 bases between. TCRdb fed the 5' RACE reads into MiXCR, producing one record per CDR3 protein. The sample includes about 240,000 distinct CDR3 sequences, 6.9% of them seen just once. Study-level points and caveats: Clonotypes shared by both compartments, CD4 and CD8, made up a small share.

V usage is TRBV12-3 or TRBV12-4 and J usage is TRBJ1-2; TRBD1 might be the D (6 bases). Source: CD4+ T cells sorted from PBMCs, taken 15 days after the yellow fever booster vaccination. This TCR was sampled from a man between 25 and 39 years old who received the YFV17D yellow fever vaccine. The CDR3 region is CASSSQGDYGYTF. The CDR3 bases are TGTGCCAGCAGTTCACAGGGAGACTATGGCTACACCTTC.